This record concerns one TCR beta chain sequence. Its antigen is not known. This sample is part of a study of T-cell memory formation after mild COVID-19. TCR alpha and TCR beta cDNA libraries with sample barcodes and UMIs came from 5'RACE using constant-segment primers. In TCRdb, the 5' RACE reads were re-called with MiXCR into one record per CDR3 protein. In the table there are 450,000 or so distinct CDR3 sequences, 20% to 30% of which are singletons. The CDR3 sequence is 14 residues long. The V end was cut by 5 bases, the J end by 3 bases, with 14 bases between. Germline V gene data show CDR1 as SGHDT and CDR2 as YYEEEE. Study-level results: Of the contracting clones, CD4+ ones lay mainly in CM and EM, and CD8+ ones in EMRA. Some clones that responded turned up in pre-infection memory, which suggests that cross-reactive memory joined in.

The V call is TRBV5-6, the J call TRBJ1-2; D gene unclear. The source of this sequence is an adult woman who had mild COVID-19 (a few samples of this study predate the infection). Cell type and time point are not known. Sequenced sample: PBMCs or a T cell subset sorted from them (not recorded which). CDR3 protein: CASSPWTGYYGYTF. The CDR3 bases are TGTGCCAGCAGTCCTTGGACGGGATACTATGGCTACACCTTC.